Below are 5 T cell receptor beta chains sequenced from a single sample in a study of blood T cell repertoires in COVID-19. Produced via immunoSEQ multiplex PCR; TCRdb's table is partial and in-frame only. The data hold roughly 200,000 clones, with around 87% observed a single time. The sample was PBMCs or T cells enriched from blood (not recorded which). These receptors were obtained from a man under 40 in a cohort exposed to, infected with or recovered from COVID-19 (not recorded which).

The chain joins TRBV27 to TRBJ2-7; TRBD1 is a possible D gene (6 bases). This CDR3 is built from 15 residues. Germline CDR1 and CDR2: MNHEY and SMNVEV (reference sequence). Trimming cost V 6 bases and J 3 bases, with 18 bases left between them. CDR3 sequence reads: CASRNIQGKGYEQYF. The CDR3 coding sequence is TGTGCCAGCAGGAATATACAGGGTAAGGGCTACGAGCAGTACTTC.

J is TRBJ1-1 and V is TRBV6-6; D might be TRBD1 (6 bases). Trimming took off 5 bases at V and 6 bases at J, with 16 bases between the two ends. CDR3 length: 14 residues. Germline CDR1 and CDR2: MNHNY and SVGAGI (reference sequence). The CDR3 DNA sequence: TGTGCCAGCAGTGGAGGGGGGGGTAGACCTGAAGCTTTCTTT. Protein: CASSGGGGRPEAFF.

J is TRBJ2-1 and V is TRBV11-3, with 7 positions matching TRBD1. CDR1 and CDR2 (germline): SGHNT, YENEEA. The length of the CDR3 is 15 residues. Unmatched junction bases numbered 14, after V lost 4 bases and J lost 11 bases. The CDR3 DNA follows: TGTGCCAGCAGCTCCGCCGGGACAGAGGGTCCCAAGCAGTTCTTC. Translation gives CASSSAGTEGPKQFF.

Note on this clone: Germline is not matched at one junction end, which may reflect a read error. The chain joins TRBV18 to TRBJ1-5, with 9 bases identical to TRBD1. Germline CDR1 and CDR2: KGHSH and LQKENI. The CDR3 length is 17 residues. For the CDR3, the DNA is TGTGCCAGCTCACCAGTACAGGGGGCGGTTAGCAGTCAGCCCCAGCATTTT. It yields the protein CASSPVQGAVSSQPQHF.

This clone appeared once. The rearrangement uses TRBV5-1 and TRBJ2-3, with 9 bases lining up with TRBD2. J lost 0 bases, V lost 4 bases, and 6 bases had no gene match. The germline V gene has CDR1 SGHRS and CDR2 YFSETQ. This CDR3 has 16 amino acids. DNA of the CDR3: TGCGCCAGCAGCACTACCCTAGCGGGAAGCACAGATACGCAGTATTTT. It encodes CASSTTLAGSTDTQYF.